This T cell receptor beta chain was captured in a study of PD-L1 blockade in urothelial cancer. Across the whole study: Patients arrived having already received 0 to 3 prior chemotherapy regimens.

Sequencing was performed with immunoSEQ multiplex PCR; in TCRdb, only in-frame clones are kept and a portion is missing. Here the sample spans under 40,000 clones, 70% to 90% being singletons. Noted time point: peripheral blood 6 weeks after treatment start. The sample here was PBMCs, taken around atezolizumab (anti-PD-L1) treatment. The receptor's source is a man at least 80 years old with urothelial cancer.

This CDR3 is CASSLSRDFNIQYF. Written as DNA, the CDR3 is TGTGCCAGCAGCTTATCCCGGGACTTCAACATTCAGTACTTC. The J gene is TRBJ2-4, the V gene TRBV7-2; tentatively, D is TRBD2 (6 bases). Deletions cut 2 bases from V and 7 bases from J, with 12 bases between. The CDR3 length is 14 residues. The germline gives CDR1 SGHTA, CDR2 FQGNSA. The complete variable domain, with remaining parts taken from reference TRBV7-2 and TRBJ2-4, reads GAGVSQSPSNKVTEKGKDVELRCDPISGHTALYWYRQSLGQGLEFLIYFQGNSAPDKSGLPSDRFSAERTGGSVSTLTIQRTQQEDSAVYLCASSLSRDFNIQYFGAGTRLSVL.